Detailed here is one T cell receptor beta chain. Its antigen is as yet unknown. This specimen belongs to a study of cytotoxic CD8 clonotypes in ibrutinib-treated CLL. Turning to the study itself: The patients comprised about a dozen relapsed/refractory and approximately 16 treatment-naive cases, some 18 IGHV unmutated. By median roughly 65 months, 12 had progressed and around 15 stayed remitted; responses had been 2 complete and some 24 partial. Overall study findings and caveats: Sampling times, which were not matched between the groups, differed between sustained-remission patients and progressing patients. Public clonotypes, found uncommonly, either contracted or stayed stable on treatment.

Data came from immunoSEQ multiplex PCR; TCRdb stores just in-frame clones and leaves some out. The sample lists roughly 250,000 clones; 60% to 75% were seen once. CDR1 SGHVS and CDR2 FQNEAQ come from the germline V gene. The CDR3 is made up of 16 amino acids. V was clipped by 5 bases and J by 0 bases; unmatched bases: 10. The sample consisted of PBMCs, taken after 24 months of ibrutinib treatment. This TCR was sampled from a human donor with chronic lymphocytic leukemia. V is TRBV7-8 and J is TRBJ2-7, with 7 bases aligning to TRBD1. CDR3 sequence reads: CASSRRDREISYEQYF. CDR3 coding DNA: TGTGCCAGCAGCCGACGAGACAGGGAAATCTCCTACGAGCAGTACTTC.